This T cell receptor (beta chain) derives from a study of shared clonotypes between healthy human individuals. V lost 3 bases and J 3 bases, leaving 7 bases between the germline ends. The V gene's germline CDR1 is SGHRS and CDR2 YFSETQ. The CDR3 totals 13 residues. Repertoires were generated with immunoSEQ multiplex PCR, while TCRdb's copy carries only in-frame clones and drops some. The table lists under 2.5 million clones, about 90% of them singletons. This clonotype was sampled from a man aged 18-30 years in good health. Some clones in this sample may be carry-over from other donors' samples. V is TRBV5-1 and J is TRBJ1-3; maybe TRBD1 (5 bases). The sequencing sample was made of naive CD4+ T cells from PBMCs. The subset is: CD45RA+ positively selected. Here the CDR3 reads CASSWDGGNTIYF. CDR3 coding DNA: TGCGCCAGCAGCTGGGACGGTGGAAACACCATATATTTT.